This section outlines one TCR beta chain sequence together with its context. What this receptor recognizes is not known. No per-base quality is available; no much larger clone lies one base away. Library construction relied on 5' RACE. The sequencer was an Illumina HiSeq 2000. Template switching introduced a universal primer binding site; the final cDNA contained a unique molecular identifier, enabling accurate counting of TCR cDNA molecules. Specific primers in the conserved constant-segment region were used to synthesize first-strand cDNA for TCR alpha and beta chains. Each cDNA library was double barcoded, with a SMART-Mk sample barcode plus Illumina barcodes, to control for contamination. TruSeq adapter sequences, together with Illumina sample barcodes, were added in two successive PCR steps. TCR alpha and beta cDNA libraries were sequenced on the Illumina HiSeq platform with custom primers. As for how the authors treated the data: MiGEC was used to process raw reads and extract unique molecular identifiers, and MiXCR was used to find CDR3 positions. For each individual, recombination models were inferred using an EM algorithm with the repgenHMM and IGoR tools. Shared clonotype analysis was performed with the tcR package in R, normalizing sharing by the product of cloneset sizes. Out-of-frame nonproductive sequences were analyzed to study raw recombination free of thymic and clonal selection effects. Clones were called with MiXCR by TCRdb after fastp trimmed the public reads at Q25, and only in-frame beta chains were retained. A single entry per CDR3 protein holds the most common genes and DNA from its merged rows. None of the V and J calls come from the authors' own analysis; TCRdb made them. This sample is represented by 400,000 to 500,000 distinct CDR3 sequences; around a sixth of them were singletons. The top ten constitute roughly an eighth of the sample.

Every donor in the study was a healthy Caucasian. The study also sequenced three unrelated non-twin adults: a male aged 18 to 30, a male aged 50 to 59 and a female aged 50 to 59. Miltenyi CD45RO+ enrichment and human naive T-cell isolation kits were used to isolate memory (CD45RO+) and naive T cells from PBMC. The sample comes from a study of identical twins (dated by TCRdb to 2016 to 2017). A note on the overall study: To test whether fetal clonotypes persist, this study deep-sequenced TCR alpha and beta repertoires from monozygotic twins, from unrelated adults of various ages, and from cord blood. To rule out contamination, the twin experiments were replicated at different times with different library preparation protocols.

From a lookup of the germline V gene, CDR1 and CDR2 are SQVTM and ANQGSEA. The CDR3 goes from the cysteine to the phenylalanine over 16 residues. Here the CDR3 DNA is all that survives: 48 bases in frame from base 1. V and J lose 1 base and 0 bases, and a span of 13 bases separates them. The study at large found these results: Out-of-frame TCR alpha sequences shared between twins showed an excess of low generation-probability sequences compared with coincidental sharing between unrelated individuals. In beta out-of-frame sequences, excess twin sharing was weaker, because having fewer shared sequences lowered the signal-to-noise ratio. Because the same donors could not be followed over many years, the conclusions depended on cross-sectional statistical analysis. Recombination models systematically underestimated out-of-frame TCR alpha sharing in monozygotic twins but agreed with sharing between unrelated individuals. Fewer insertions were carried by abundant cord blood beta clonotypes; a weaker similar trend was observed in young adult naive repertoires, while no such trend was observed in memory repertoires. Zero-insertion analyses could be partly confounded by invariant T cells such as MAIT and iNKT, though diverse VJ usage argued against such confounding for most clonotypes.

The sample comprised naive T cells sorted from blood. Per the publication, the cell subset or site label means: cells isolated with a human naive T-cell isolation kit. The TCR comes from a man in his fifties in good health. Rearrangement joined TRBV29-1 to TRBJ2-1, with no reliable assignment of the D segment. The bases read TGCAGCGTTGAAGGCACTCTAATGGGCTCCTACAATGAGCAGTTCTTC. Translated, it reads CSVEGTLMGSYNEQFF.